A single T cell receptor (beta chain) is shown here with its context. Its antigen is not identified. Via MiXCR, TCRdb re-called the reads, giving one row per CDR3 protein. The sample records 71,000 or so distinct CDR3 sequences, roughly 22% being singletons. This specimen belongs to a study of T cell repertoires in cytomegalovirus infection. Notes on the study in general: The ex vivo response showed dominance by HLA-C-restricted CMV-specific TCR beta clonotypes.

This receptor was taken from a human donor in good health (CMV status not recorded). Some clones in this sample may be carry-over from other donors' samples. This material consisted of CD8+ T cells from cultured PBMCs, taken from culture after CMV antigen stimulation.

The CDR3 sequence is CATSRDSGGSETQYF. CDR3 bases: TGTGCCACCAGCAGAGATTCTGGGGGCTCAGAGACCCAGTACTTC. The rearrangement uses TRBV15 and TRBJ2-5; weak D call: TRBD1 (6 bases). The germline CDR1 and CDR2 sequences are LNHNV and YYDKDF (reference sequence). This CDR3 has 15 residues. The V and J ends lost 0 bases and 4 bases respectively, with 12 bases between them.